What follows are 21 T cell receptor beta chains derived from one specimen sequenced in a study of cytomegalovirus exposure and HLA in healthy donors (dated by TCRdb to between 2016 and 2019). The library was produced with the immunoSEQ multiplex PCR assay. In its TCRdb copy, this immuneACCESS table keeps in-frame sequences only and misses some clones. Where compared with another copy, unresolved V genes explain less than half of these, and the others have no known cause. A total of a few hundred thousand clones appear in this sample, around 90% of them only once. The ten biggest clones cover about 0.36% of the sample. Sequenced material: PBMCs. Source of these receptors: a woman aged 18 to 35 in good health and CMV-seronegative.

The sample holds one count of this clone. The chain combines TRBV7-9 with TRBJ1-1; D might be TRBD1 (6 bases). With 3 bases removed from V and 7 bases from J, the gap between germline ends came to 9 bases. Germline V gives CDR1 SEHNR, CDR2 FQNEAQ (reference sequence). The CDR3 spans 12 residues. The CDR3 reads CASSFQGIEAFF. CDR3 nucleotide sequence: TGTGCCAGCAGCTTCCAGGGGATTGAAGCTTTCTTT.

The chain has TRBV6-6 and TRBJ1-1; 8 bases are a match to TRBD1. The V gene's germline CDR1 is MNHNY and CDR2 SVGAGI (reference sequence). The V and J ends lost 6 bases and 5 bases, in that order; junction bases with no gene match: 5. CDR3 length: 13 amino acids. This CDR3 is CASRDRVITEAFF. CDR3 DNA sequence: TGTGCCAGCAGGGACAGGGTAATAACTGAAGCTTTCTTT.

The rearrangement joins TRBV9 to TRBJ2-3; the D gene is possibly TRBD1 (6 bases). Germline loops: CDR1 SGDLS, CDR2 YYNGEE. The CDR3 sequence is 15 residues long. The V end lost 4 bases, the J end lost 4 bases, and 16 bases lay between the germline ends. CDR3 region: CASSTLAGVADTQYF. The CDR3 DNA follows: TGTGCCAGCAGCACCCTAGCAGGGGTTGCAGATACGCAGTATTTT.

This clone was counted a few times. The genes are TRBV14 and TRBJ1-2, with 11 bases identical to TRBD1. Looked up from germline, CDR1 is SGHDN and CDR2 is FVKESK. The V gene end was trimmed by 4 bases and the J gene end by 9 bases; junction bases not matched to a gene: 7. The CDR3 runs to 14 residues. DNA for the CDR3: TGTGCCAGCAGCCTTACCGGGACAGGGGGGAGCTACACCTTC. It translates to CASSLTGTGGSYTF.

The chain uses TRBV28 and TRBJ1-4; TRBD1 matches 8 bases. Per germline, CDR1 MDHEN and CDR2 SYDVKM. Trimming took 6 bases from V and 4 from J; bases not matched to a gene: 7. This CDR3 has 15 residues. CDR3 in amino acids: CASRLQGVGNEKLFF. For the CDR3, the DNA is TGTGCCAGCAGATTACAGGGGGTCGGTAATGAAAAACTGTTTTTT.

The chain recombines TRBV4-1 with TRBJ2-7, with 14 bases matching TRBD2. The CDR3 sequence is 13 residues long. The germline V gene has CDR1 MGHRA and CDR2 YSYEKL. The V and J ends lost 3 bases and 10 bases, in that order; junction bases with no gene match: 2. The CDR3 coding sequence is TGCGCCAGCAGCCAGACTAGCGGGGGGGCCCAGTACTTC. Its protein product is CASSQTSGGAQYF.

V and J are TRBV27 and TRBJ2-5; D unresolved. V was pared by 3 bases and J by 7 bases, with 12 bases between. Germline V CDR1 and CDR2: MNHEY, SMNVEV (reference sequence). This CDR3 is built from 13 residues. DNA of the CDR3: TGTGCCAGCAGTTTTGACGGAGCCGGGACCCAGTACTTC. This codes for CASSFDGAGTQYF.

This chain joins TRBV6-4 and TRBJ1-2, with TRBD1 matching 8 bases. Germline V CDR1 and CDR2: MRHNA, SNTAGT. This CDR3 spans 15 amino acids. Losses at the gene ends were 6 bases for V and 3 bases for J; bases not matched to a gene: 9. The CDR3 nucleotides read TGTGCCAGCAGGATGGGACAGGACTTTTACTATGGCTACACCTTC. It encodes CASRMGQDFYYGYTF.

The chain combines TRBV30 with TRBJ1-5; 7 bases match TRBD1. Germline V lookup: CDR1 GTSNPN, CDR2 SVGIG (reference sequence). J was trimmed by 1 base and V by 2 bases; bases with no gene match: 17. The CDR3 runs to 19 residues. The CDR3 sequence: CAWSRDRSQGVKSNQPQHF. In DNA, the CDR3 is TGTGCCTGGAGTCGGGACCGATCGCAGGGGGTCAAGAGCAATCAGCCCCAGCATTTT.

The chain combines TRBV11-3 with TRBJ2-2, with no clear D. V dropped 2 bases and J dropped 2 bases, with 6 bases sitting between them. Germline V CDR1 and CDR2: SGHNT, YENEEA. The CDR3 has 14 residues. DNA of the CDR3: TGTGCCAGCAGCTTACCCAGTAACACCGGGGAGCTGTTTTTT. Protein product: CASSLPSNTGELFF.

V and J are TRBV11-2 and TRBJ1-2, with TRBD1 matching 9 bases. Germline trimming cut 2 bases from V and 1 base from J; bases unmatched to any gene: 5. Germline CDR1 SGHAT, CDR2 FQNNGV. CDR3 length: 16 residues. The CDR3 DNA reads TGTGCCAGCAGCTTAACACGACAGGGGGGTAACTATGGCTACACCTTC. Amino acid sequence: CASSLTRQGGNYGYTF.

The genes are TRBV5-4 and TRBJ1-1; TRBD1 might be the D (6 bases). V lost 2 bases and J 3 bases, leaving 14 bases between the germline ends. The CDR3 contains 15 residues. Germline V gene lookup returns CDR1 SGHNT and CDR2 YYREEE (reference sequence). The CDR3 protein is CASSLSRTAYTEAFF. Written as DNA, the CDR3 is TGTGCCAGCAGCTTAAGTCGGACAGCTTACACTGAAGCTTTCTTT.

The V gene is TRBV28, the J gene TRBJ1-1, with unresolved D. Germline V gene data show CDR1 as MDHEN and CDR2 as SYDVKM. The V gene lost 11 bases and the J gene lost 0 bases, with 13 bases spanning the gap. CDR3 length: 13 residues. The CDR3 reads CAAGMGMNTEAFF. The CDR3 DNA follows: TGTGCCGCGGGGATGGGTATGAACACTGAAGCTTTCTTT.

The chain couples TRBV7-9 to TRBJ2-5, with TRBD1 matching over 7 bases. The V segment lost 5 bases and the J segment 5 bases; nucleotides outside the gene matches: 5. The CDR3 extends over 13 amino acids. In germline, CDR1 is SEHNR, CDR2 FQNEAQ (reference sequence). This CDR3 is CASSIQGQETQYF. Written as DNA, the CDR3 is TGTGCCAGCAGCATACAGGGGCAGGAGACCCAGTACTTC.

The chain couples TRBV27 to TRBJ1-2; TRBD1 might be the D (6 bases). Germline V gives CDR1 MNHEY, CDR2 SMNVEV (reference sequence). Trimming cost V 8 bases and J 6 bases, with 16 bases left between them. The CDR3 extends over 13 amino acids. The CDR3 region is CASFDTGSDGYTF. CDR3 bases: TGTGCCAGCTTCGATACAGGGAGCGATGGCTACACCTTC.

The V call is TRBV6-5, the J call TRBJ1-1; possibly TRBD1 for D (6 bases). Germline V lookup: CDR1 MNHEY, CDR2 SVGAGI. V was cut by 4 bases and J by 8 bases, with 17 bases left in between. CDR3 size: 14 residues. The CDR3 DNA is TGTGCCAGCAGTTTCACAGGGTTTCCTAAAGAAGCTTTCTTT. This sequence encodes CASSFTGFPKEAFF.

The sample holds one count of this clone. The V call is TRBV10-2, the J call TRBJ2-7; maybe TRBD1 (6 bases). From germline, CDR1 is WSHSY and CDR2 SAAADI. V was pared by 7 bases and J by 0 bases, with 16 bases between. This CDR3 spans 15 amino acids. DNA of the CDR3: TGCGCCAGCATTTTACCCCTACAGGGCTCCTACGAGCAGTACTTC. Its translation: CASILPLQGSYEQYF.

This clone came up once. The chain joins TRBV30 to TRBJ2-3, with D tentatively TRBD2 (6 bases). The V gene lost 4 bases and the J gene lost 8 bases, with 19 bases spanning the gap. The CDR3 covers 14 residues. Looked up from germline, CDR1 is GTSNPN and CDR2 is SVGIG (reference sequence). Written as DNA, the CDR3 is TGTGCCTGGAACTTGGGACTCCGAGAGGGTACGCAGTATTTT. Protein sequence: CAWNLGLREGTQYF.

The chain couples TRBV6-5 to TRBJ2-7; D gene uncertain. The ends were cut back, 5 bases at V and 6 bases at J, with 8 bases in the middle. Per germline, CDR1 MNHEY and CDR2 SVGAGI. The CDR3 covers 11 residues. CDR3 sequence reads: CASSEHAEQYF. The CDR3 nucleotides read TGTGCCAGCAGTGAACATGCCGAGCAGTACTTC.

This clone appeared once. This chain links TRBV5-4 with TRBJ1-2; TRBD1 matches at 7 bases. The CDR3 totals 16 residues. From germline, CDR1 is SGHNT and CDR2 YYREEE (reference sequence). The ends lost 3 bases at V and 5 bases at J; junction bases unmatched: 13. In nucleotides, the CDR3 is TGTGCCAGCAGCTCCACCATGCGACAGGGCGGATATGGCTACACCTTC. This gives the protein CASSSTMRQGGYGYTF. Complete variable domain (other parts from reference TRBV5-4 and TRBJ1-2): ETGVTQSPTHLIKTRGQQVTLRCSSQSGHNTVSWYQQALGQGPQFIFQYYREEENGRGNFPPRFSGLQFPNYSSELNVNALELDDSALYLCASSSTMRQGGYGYTFGSGTRLTVV.

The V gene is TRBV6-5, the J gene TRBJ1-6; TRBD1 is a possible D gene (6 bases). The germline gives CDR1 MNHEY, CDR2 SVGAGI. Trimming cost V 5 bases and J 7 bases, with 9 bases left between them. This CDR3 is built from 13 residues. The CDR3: CASSPGQNSPLHF. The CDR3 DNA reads TGTGCCAGCAGTCCTGGACAGAATTCACCCCTCCACTTT.